Below are 4 T cell receptor beta chains sequenced from a single sample in a study of blood T cell repertoires in COVID-19. Libraries were prepared by immunoSEQ multiplex PCR; TCRdb keeps only in-frame clonotypes and omits some of them. This sample carries 95,000 to 110,000 clones, about four fifths of them seen once, and the ten largest clones take around 4.4%. Sequenced sample: peripheral blood. Every receptor here comes from a human donor in a cohort sampled during active COVID-19.

The sample holds one count of this clone. The chain uses TRBV6-6 and TRBJ1-1; 8 bases are shared with TRBD1. This CDR3 is 14 amino acids long. CDR1 and CDR2 from the germline V gene are MNHNY and SVGAGI (reference sequence). The junction had 7 bases not matched to a gene; V was cut back by 5 bases and J by 5 bases. The CDR3 sequence is CASSRTGSGTEAFF. The CDR3 DNA is TGTGCCAGCAGTCGGACAGGGAGCGGAACTGAAGCTTTCTTT.

The J gene is TRBJ1-3, the V gene TRBV4-3, with 8 bases that match TRBD1. Germline CDR1 LGHNA, CDR2 YSLEER. This CDR3 is built from 18 residues. J was trimmed by 0 bases and V by 0 bases; bases with no gene match: 7. The chain's CDR3 is CASSQDPDRAYSGNTIYF. Written as DNA, the CDR3 is TGCGCCAGCAGCCAAGACCCGGACAGGGCTTACTCTGGAAACACCATATATTTT.

V and J are TRBV30 and TRBJ1-2, with TRBD1 matching over 7 bases. The CDR3 length is 12 residues. Germline loops: CDR1 GTSNPN, CDR2 SVGIG (reference sequence). V lost 2 bases, J lost 8 bases, and 5 bases stayed unmatched. In nucleotides, the CDR3 is TGTGCCTGGAGTACGACAGGGAAGGGCTACACCTTC. Translating gives CAWSTTGKGYTF.

The chain combines TRBV25-1 with TRBJ1-2, with 9 bases fitting TRBD1. Germline CDR1 and CDR2: MGHDK and SYGVNS. The CDR3 contains 17 residues. Germline trimming cut 5 bases from V and 3 bases from J; bases unmatched to any gene: 13. The CDR3 DNA is TGTGCCAGCAGTAAGGCTCCGGGACAGGGAGGCGACTATGGCTACACCTTC. Its protein product is CASSKAPGQGGDYGYTF.